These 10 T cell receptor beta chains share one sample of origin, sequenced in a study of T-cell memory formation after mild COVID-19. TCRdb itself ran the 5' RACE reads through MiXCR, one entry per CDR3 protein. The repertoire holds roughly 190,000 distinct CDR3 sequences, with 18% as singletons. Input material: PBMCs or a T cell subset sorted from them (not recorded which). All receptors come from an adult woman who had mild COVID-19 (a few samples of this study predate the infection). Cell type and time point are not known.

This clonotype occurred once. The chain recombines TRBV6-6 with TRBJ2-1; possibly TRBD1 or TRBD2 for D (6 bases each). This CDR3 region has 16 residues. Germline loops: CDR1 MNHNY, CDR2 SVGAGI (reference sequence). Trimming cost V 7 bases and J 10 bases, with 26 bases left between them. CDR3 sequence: CASTAGGGSITGEQFF. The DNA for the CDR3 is TGTGCCAGCACCGCCGGGGGCGGATCAATTACCGGAGAGCAGTTCTTC.

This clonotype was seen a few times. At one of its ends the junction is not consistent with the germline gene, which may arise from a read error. For the CDR3, the DNA is TGCGCCAGCAGCTTGGCCGGACCAAATGTGCAGTTCTTC. Translation: CASSLAGPNVQFF. This chain joins TRBV5-1 and TRBJ2-1; D is undetermined. CDR1 is SGHRS and CDR2 is YFSETQ in the germline V gene. The CDR3 contains 13 residues.

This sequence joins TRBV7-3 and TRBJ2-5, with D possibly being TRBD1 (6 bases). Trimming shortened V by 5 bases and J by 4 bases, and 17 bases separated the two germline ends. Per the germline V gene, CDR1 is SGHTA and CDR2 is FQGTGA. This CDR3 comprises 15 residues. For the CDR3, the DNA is TGTGCCAGCAGCCCATCTACCCGCAGGGGAGAGACCCAGTACTTC. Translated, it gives CASSPSTRRGETQYF.

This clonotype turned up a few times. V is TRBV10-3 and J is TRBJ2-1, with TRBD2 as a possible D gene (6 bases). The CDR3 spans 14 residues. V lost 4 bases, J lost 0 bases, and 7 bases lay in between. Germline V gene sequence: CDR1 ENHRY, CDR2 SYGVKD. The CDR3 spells CAISAGSSYNEQFF. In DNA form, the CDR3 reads TGTGCCATCAGTGCCGGGAGCTCCTACAATGAGCAGTTCTTC.

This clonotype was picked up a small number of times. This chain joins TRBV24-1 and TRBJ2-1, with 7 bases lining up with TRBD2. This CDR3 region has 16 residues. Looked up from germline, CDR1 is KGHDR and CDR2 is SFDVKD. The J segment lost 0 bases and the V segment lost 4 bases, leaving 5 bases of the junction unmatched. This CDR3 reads CATSDPGGSSYNEQFF. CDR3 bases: TGTGCCACCAGTGACCCGGGGGGAAGCTCCTACAATGAGCAGTTCTTC.

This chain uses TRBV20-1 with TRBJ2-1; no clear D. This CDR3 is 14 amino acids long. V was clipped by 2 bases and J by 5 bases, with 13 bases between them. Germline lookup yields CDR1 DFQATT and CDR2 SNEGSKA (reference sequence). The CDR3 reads CSARTAGRNNEQFF. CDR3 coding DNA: TGCAGTGCTAGAACCGCAGGCAGAAACAATGAGCAGTTCTTC.

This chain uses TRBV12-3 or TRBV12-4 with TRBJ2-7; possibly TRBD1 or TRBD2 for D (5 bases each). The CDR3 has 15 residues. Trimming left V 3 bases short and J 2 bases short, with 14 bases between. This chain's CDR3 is CASSFGGPLPYEQYF. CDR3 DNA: TGTGCCAGCAGTTTTGGGGGACCACTACCCTACGAGCAGTACTTC.

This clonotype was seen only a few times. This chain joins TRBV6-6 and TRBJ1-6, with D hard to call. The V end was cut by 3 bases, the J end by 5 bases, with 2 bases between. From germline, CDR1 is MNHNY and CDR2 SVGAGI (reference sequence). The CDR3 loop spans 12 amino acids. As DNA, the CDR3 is TGTGCCAGCAGTTATGATAATTCACCCCTCCACTTT. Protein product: CASSYDNSPLHF.

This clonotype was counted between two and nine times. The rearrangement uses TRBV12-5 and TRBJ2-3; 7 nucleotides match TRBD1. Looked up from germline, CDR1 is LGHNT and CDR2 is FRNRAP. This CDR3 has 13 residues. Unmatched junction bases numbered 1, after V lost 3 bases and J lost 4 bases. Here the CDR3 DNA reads TGTGCTAGTGGTTTCGGACAGGCAGATACGCAGTATTTT. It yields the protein CASGFGQADTQYF.

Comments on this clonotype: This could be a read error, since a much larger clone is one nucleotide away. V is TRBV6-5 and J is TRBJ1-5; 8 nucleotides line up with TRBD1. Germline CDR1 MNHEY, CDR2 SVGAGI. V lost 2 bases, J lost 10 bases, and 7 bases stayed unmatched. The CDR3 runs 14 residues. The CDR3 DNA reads TGTGCCAGCAGTTACGGACAGGGACGTCATCCCCAGCATTTT. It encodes CASSYGQGRHPQHF.